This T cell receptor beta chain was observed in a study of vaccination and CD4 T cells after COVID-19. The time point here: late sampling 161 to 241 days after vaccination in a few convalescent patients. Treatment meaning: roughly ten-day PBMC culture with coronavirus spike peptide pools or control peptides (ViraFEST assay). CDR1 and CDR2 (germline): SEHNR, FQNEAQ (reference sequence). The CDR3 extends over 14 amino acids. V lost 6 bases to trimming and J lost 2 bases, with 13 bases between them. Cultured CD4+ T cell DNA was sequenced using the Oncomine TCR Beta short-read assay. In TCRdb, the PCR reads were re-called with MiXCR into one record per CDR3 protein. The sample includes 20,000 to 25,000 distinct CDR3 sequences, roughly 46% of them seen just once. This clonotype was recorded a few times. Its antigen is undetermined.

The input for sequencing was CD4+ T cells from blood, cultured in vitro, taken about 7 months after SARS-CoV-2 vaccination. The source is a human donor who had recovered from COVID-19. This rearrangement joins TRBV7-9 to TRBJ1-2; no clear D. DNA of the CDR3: TGTGCCAGCAGTCCGCGGATTGGGAACTATGGCTACACCTTC. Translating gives CASSPRIGNYGYTF.